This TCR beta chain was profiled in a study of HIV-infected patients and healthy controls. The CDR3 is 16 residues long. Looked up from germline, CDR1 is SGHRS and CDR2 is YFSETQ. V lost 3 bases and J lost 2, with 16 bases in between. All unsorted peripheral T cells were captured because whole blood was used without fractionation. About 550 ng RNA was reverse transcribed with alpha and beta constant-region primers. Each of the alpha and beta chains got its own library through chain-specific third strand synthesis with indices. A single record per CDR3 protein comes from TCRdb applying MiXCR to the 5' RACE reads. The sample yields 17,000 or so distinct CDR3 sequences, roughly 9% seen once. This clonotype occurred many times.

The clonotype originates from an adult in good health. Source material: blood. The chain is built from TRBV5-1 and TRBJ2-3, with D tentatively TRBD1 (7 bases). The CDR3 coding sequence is TGCGCCAGCAGCTATACGACAGGGACTCCCACAGATACGCAGTATTTT. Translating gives CASSYTTGTPTDTQYF.